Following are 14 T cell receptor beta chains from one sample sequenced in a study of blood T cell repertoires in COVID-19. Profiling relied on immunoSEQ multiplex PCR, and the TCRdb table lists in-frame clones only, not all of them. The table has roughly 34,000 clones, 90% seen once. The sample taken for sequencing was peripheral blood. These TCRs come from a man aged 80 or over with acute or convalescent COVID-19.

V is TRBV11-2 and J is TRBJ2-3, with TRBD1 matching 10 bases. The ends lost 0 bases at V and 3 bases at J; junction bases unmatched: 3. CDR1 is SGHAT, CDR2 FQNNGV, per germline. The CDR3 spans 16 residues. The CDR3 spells CASSLDRTGGTDTQYF. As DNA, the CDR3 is TGTGCCAGCAGCTTAGACCGGACAGGGGGGACAGATACGCAGTATTTT.

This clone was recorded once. The CDR3 is CASSLGGQGSYNEQFF. Here the CDR3 DNA reads TGCGCCAGCAGCTTGGGGGGACAGGGATCGTACAATGAGCAGTTCTTC. This rearrangement joins TRBV5-1 to TRBJ2-1; 9 nucleotides match TRBD1. CDR1 and CDR2 (germline): SGHRS, YFSETQ. The CDR3 is 16 amino acids. V trimming: 0 bases; J trimming: 4 bases; junction bases outside the gene matches: 5.

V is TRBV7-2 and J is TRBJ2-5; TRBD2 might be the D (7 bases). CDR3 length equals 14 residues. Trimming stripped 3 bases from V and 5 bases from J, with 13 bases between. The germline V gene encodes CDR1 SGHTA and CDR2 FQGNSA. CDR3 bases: TGTGCCAGCAGCTTGGGGGGGGGCCTGGAGACCCAGTACTTC. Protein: CASSLGGGLETQYF.

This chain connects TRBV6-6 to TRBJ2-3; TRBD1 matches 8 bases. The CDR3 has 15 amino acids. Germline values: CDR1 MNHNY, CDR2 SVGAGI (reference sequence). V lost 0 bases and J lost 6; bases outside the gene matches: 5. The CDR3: CASSYSPDRGDTQYF. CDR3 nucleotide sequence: TGTGCCAGCAGTTACTCCCCTGACAGGGGTGATACGCAGTATTTT.

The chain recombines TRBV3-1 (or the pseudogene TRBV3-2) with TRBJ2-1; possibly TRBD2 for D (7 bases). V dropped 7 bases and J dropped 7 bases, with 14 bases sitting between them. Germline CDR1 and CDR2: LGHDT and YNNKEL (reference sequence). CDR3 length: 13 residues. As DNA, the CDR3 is TGTGCCAGCAAGTACGGGGGGCGAAATGAGCAGTTCTTC. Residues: CASKYGGRNEQFF.

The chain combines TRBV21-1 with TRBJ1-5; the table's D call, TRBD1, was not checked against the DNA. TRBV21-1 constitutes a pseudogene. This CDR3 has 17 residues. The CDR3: CASSKRRTGGCNQPQHF. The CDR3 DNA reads TGTGCCAGCAGCAAACGAAGGACAGGGGGCTGCAATCAGCCCCAGCATTTT.

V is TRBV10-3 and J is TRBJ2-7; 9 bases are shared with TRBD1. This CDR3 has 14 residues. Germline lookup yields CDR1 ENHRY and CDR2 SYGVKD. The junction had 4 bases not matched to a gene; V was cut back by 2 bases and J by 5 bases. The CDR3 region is CAISEPDRGDEQYF. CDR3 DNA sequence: TGTGCCATCAGTGAGCCGGACAGGGGCGACGAGCAGTACTTC.

This chain's CDR3 is CASSTEDRGYRGEKLFF. DNA for the CDR3: TGTGCCAGCAGCACGGAGGACAGGGGGTATCGTGGTGAAAAACTGTTTTTT. The chain joins TRBV3-1 (or the pseudogene TRBV3-2) to TRBJ1-4, with 10 bases fitting TRBD1. V shed 5 bases, J shed 7 bases, and the junction held 13 bases outside the gene matches. There are 17 residues in the CDR3. CDR1 LGHDT and CDR2 YNNKEL come from the germline V gene (reference sequence).

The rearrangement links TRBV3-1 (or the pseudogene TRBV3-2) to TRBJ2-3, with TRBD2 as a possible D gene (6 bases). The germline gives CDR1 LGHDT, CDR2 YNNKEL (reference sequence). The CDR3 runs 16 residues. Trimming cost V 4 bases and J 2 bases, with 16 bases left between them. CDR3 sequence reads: CASSPGLTSTTDTQYF. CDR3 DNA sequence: TGTGCCAGCAGCCCCGGACTAACAAGTACCACAGATACGCAGTATTTT.

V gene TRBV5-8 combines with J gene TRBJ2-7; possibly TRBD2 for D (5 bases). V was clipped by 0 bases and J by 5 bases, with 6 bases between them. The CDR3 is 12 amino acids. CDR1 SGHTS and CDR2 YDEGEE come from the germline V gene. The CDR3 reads CASSLVRDEQYF. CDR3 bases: TGTGCCAGCAGCTTGGTGAGGGACGAGCAGTACTTC. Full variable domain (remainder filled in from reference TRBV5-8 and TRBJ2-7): EAGVTQSPTHLIKTRGQQATLRCSPISGHTSVYWYQQALGLGLQFLLWYDEGEERNRGNFPPRFSGRQFPNYSSELNVNALELEDSALYLCASSLVRDEQYFGPGTRLTVT.

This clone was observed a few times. The DNA for the CDR3 is TGTGCCAGCAGCTTAGCGCCAGGATGGGTTGGCACTGAAGCTTTCTTT. Translation: CASSLAPGWVGTEAFF. The chain combines TRBV7-8 with TRBJ1-1; the D is unclear. The CDR3 runs 16 residues. The germline V and J ends were trimmed by 0 bases and 4 bases, with 15 bases remaining between them. Germline CDR1 is SGHVS and CDR2 is FQNEAQ.

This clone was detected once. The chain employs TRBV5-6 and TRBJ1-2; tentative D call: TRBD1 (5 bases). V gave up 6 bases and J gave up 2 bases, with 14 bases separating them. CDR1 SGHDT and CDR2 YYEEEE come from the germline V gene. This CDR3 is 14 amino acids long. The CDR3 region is CASIRWGVNYGYTF. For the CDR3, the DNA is TGTGCCAGCATCCGGTGGGGGGTAAACTATGGCTACACCTTC.

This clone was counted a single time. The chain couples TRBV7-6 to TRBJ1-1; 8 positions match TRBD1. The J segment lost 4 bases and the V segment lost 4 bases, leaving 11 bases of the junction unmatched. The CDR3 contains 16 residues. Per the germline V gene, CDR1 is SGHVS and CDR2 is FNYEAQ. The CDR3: CASSSLPLDRATEAFF. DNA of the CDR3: TGTGCCAGCAGCTCCCTCCCTTTGGACAGGGCCACTGAAGCTTTCTTT.

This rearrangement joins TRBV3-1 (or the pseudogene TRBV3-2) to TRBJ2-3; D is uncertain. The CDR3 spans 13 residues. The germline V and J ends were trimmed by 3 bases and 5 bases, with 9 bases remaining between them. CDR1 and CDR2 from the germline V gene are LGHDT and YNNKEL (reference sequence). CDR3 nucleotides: TGTGCCAGCAGCCACAACTCCATAGATACGCAGTATTTT. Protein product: CASSHNSIDTQYF.